The clone carrying this T cell receptor beta chain was found once. The data originate from a study of OX40 agonist ivuxolimab in advanced cancers. TCRdb's table, derived via immunoSEQ multiplex PCR, lists solely in-frame clones and lacks some. Here the sample spans about 69,000 clones, around 87% being singletons. The clonotype comes from an adult with an advanced solid tumor such as melanoma, head and neck, liver or kidney cancer. The sample was CD4+ or CD8+ T cells sorted from blood, taken in a trial of the OX40 agonist ivuxolimab.

CDR3 coding DNA: TGTGCCAGCAGTGACTCAAATGTAGGGGAGGTCAATGAGCAGTTCTTC. Translation: CASSDSNVGEVNEQFF. The chain joins TRBV6-4 to TRBJ2-1, with D possibly matching TRBD2 (6 bases). This CDR3 comprises 16 residues. Germline assignment: CDR1 MRHNA and CDR2 SNTAGT. The V end lost 0 bases, the J end lost 6 bases, and 15 bases lay between the germline ends.